Listed here are 29 T cell receptor beta chains from one sample, sequenced in a study of blood T cell repertoires in COVID-19. Libraries were prepared by immunoSEQ multiplex PCR; TCRdb keeps only in-frame clonotypes and omits some of them. The sample records approximately 250,000 clones, around four fifths being singletons. Sequenced sample: peripheral blood. These receptors all come from a man in his sixties who had recovered from COVID-19.

The chain combines TRBV2 with TRBJ2-2; D is perhaps TRBD2 (6 bases). The CDR3 totals 14 residues. Per the germline V gene, CDR1 is SNHLY and CDR2 is FYNNEI. The ends were cut back, 7 bases at V and 5 bases at J, with 14 bases in the middle. The CDR3 DNA follows: TGTGCCAGCACCGAAACACTAGCTACCGGGGAGCTGTTTTTT. Amino acids: CASTETLATGELFF.

The chain recombines TRBV29-1 with TRBJ1-1; TRBD1 aligns across 8 bases. Germline CDR1 SQVTM, CDR2 ANQGSEA. The trim removed 7 bases at V and 8 bases at J, leaving 6 bases unmatched. This CDR3 contains 11 residues. CDR3 coding DNA: TGCAGCGGGACGACAGGGGCAGAAGCTTTCTTT. It is translated as CSGTTGAEAFF.

The chain uses TRBV6-5 and TRBJ2-1; the match to TRBD2 covers 7 bases. CDR1 MNHEY and CDR2 SVGAGI come from the germline V gene. V shed 6 bases and J 6 bases; nucleotides not matched to a gene: 8. The CDR3 length is 14 residues. As DNA, the CDR3 is TGTGCCAGCAGGGATTTCGAGCGGGGCAATGAGCAGTTCTTC. This encodes CASRDFERGNEQFF.

This clone has a handful of counts. This chain joins TRBV19 and TRBJ2-7; 10 positions match TRBD2. The germline V gene encodes CDR1 LNHDA and CDR2 SQIVND (reference sequence). V was clipped by 4 bases and J by 2 bases; unmatched bases: 5. The CDR3 covers 15 residues. The CDR3 is CASSKAAGGPYEQYF. The CDR3 nucleotides read TGTGCCAGTAGTAAAGCAGCGGGAGGGCCCTACGAGCAGTACTTC.

V is TRBV14 and J is TRBJ1-2; TRBD1 is a possible D gene (6 bases). The CDR3 has 16 residues. Between the trimmed V and J ends, which lost 2 bases and 7 bases, there was a span of 20 bases. The germline gives CDR1 SGHDN, CDR2 FVKESK. For the CDR3, the DNA is TGTGCCAGCAGCCAAACCGGGACATCTGATCGGACTGGCTACACCTTC. It codes for CASSQTGTSDRTGYTF.

The chain couples TRBV6-4 to TRBJ1-5; possible D gene TRBD1, 5 bases. The germline V gene encodes CDR1 MRHNA and CDR2 SNTAGT. V lost 5 bases, J lost 8 bases, and 10 bases lay in between. CDR3 length: 12 residues. The CDR3 loop is CASSTTGEPQHF. The DNA of the CDR3 is TGTGCCAGCAGTACAACGGGGGAGCCCCAGCATTTT.

The chain has TRBV12-3 or TRBV12-4 and TRBJ2-5; D is unresolved. The V end lost 0 bases, the J end lost 2 bases, and 4 bases lay between the germline ends. CDR3 length: 13 amino acids. The CDR3 is CASSLAQQETQYF. Written as DNA, the CDR3 is TGTGCCAGCAGTTTAGCTCAGCAAGAGACCCAGTACTTC.

The rearrangement joins TRBV21-1 to TRBJ2-2; the table assigns TRBD1, which was not confirmed against the DNA. TRBV21-1 counts as a pseudogene. The CDR3 runs 16 residues. As DNA, the CDR3 is TGTGCCAGCAGCCGCTTGAACAGGGGAGGCGGCGGGGAGCTGTTTTTT. Its translation is CASSRLNRGGGGELFF.

The CDR3 here is CASSRDRGLTTEAFF. CDR3 DNA sequence: TGTGCCAGCAGTCGGGACAGGGGCCTTACTACTGAAGCTTTCTTT. This sequence joins TRBV7-2 and TRBJ1-1; 10 bases line up with TRBD1. This CDR3 has 15 residues. The germline V gene has CDR1 SGHTA and CDR2 FQGNSA. With V trimmed by 6 bases and J by 5 bases, 9 bases remained unmatched.

This sequence joins TRBV7-2 and TRBJ2-5; TRBD1 is a possible D gene (5 bases). Per the germline V gene, CDR1 is SGHTA and CDR2 is FQGNSA. CDR3 length: 15 residues. V lost 1 base and J 4 bases, leaving 13 bases between the germline ends. The CDR3 sequence is CASSLGGRVGETQYF. As DNA, the CDR3 is TGTGCCAGCAGCTTAGGCGGCAGGGTTGGAGAGACCCAGTACTTC. The whole variable domain, remainder taken from reference TRBV7-2 and TRBJ2-5, is GAGVSQSPSNKVTEKGKDVELRCDPISGHTALYWYRQSLGQGLEFLIYFQGNSAPDKSGLPSDRFSAERTGGSVSTLTIQRTQQEDSAVYLCASSLGGRVGETQYFGPGTRLLVL.

With respect to this clone: Other nucleotide sequences from this sample produce the same CDR3. The chain has TRBV19 and TRBJ2-1, with 8 bases identical to TRBD1. The germline CDR1 and CDR2 sequences are LNHDA and SQIVND (reference sequence). The V and J ends lost 2 bases and 8 bases, in that order; junction bases with no gene match: 29. CDR3 length: 22 amino acids. This chain's CDR3 is CASSIFGFQGALLRKLNDEQFF. The CDR3 DNA reads as TGTGCCAGTAGTATATTTGGGTTTCAGGGGGCCCTGCTACGGAAACTCAACGATGAGCAGTTCTTC.

In this sample, this clone turned up many times. The chain employs TRBV18 and TRBJ1-1; the D is unclear. The germline V gene encodes CDR1 KGHSH and CDR2 LQKENI. CDR3 size: 13 residues. V lost 3 bases to trimming and J lost 0 bases, with 5 bases between them. The CDR3 nucleotides read TGTGCCAGCTCACCGGCAATGAACACTGAAGCTTTCTTT. Protein sequence: CASSPAMNTEAFF.

V usage is TRBV28 and J usage is TRBJ1-6; D call uncertain. CDR1 is MDHEN, CDR2 SYDVKM, per germline. The CDR3 extends over 13 amino acids. Trimming shortened V by 9 bases and J by 8 bases, and 14 bases separated the two germline ends. CDR3 coding DNA: TGTGCCAGTAAGCCGCTCCGTTATTCACCCCTCCACTTT. The encoded protein is CASKPLRYSPLHF.

V is TRBV27 and J is TRBJ2-4, with 13 positions matching TRBD2. Trimming removed 3 bases from V and 4 bases from J; junction bases left unmatched: 3. Germline values: CDR1 MNHEY, CDR2 SMNVEV (reference sequence). The CDR3 spans 16 residues. CDR3 residues: CASSLLTSGGKNIQYF. As DNA, the CDR3 is TGTGCCAGCAGTTTGCTGACTAGCGGGGGGAAAAACATTCAGTACTTC.

On this clone itself: Other DNA sequences from this sample encode an identical CDR3 as well. V and J are TRBV7-8 and TRBJ1-2; maybe TRBD1 (5 bases). Germline loops: CDR1 SGHVS, CDR2 FQNEAQ. CDR3 length equals 13 residues. Trimming pared 3 bases from V and 2 bases from J, leaving 7 bases between. CDR3 in amino acids: CASSLGGNYGYTF. The CDR3 coding sequence is TGTGCCAGCAGCTTGGGGGGAAACTATGGCTACACCTTC. Full variable domain (rest looked up from reference TRBV7-8 and TRBJ1-2): GAGVSQSPRYKVAKRGQDVALRCDPISGHVSLFWYQQALGQGPEFLTYFQNEAQLDKSGLPSDRFFAERPEGSVSTLKIQRTQQEDSAVYLCASSLGGNYGYTFGSGTRLTVV.

The chain carries TRBV10-3 and TRBJ1-1; 8 bases are shared with TRBD1. CDR1 ENHRY and CDR2 SYGVKD come from the germline V gene. V was pared by 5 bases and J by 6 bases, with 8 bases of the junction left unmatched. The CDR3 has 14 amino acids. CDR3 bases: TGTGCCATCAGTTGGGAGACAGGGGTCGCTGAAGCTTTCTTT. It is translated as CAISWETGVAEAFF.

V and J are TRBV12-3 or TRBV12-4 and TRBJ1-3; D remains unclear. The CDR3 runs 13 residues. V was pared by 6 bases and J by 2 bases, with 8 bases between. The CDR3 DNA reads as TGTGCCAGCAGCAACACAGCTGGAAACACCATATATTTT. This codes for CASSNTAGNTIYF.

The chain uses TRBV27 and TRBJ1-5, with no clear D. Germline V gene lookup returns CDR1 MNHEY and CDR2 SMNVEV (reference sequence). V dropped 5 bases and J dropped 6 bases, with 14 bases sitting between them. There are 14 residues in the CDR3. DNA for the CDR3: TGTGCCAGCAGTCAATCAGTGGGCTTTCAGCCCCAGCATTTT. Its protein is CASSQSVGFQPQHF.

This chain uses TRBV5-4 with TRBJ2-7, with 7 positions matching TRBD1. From germline, CDR1 is SGHNT and CDR2 YYREEE (reference sequence). V was pared by 0 bases and J by 5 bases, with 8 bases of the junction left unmatched. The CDR3 covers 15 residues. DNA for the CDR3: TGTGCCAGCAGCTTGGCCGGACAGGCTATCCACGAGCAGTACTTC. Translated: CASSLAGQAIHEQYF.

This sequence joins TRBV18 and TRBJ2-1, with 7 bases lining up with TRBD1. Germline V gene lookup returns CDR1 KGHSH and CDR2 LQKENI. V lost 4 bases to trimming and J lost 0 bases; unmatched junction nucleotides: 9. The CDR3 covers 17 residues. The CDR3 DNA is TGTGCCAGCTCACGAACAGGGGCGGTTAGCTCCTACAATGAGCAGTTCTTC. Translating gives CASSRTGAVSSYNEQFF.

The chain has TRBV27 and TRBJ1-1; 8 bases fit TRBD1. CDR1 and CDR2 from the germline V gene are MNHEY and SMNVEV (reference sequence). This CDR3 region has 14 residues. J was trimmed by 2 bases and V by 5 bases; bases with no gene match: 4. The CDR3 nucleotides are TGTGCCAGCAGTAACGACAGGGGTAACACTGAAGCTTTCTTT. It codes for CASSNDRGNTEAFF.

The chain has TRBV5-6 and TRBJ1-2; 7 bases are a match to TRBD1. The J segment lost 8 bases and the V segment lost 4 bases, leaving 11 bases of the junction unmatched. CDR3 length: 14 residues. Germline V lookup: CDR1 SGHDT, CDR2 YYEEEE. CDR3: CASSPQDRVPGYTF. The CDR3 coding sequence is TGTGCCAGCAGCCCCCAAGACAGGGTGCCGGGCTACACCTTC.

This clone showed up just a few times. V usage is TRBV5-8 and J usage is TRBJ2-3; D may be TRBD2 (7 bases). The CDR3 has 13 amino acids. Germline-derived CDR1 and CDR2 are SGHTS and YDEGEE. Trimming shortened V by 9 bases and J by 5 bases, and 16 bases separated the two germline ends. The DNA of the CDR3 is TGTGCCATCTCTAGGGGGGGGAAAGATACGCAGTATTTT. This encodes CAISRGGKDTQYF.

V usage is TRBV29-1 and J usage is TRBJ1-1; 10 nucleotides line up with TRBD1. This CDR3 is 15 amino acids long. The junction had 9 bases not matched to a gene; V was cut back by 7 bases and J by 1 base. From germline, CDR1 is SQVTM and CDR2 ANQGSEA. In DNA, the CDR3 is TGCAGCGCCTTACGGACAGGGGGGGGGAACACTGAAGCTTTCTTT. It specifies CSALRTGGGNTEAFF.

The chain employs TRBV28 and TRBJ2-6, with TRBD1 matching 8 bases. Germline V gives CDR1 MDHEN, CDR2 SYDVKM. The junction had 5 bases not matched to a gene; V was cut back by 6 bases and J by 1 base. There are 16 residues in the CDR3. The CDR3 coding sequence is TGTGCCAGCAGACGGACAGGGACTTCTGGGGCCAACGTCCTGACTTTC. Its protein product is CASRRTGTSGANVLTF.

V gene TRBV6-5 combines with J gene TRBJ1-1; 10 nucleotides match TRBD1. In germline, CDR1 is MNHEY, CDR2 SVGAGI. This CDR3 contains 14 residues. V trimming: 6 bases; J trimming: 3 bases; junction bases outside the gene matches: 4. The CDR3 coding sequence is TGTGCCAGCAGCGACAGGGGGCGAGACACTGAAGCTTTCTTT. Residues: CASSDRGRDTEAFF.

The rearrangement uses TRBV21-1 and TRBJ2-7; the DNA was not compared with TRBD2, the D call given in the table. TRBV21-1 is a recognized pseudogene. The CDR3 is 16 amino acids. For the CDR3, the DNA is TGTGCCAGCAGCAAAGTGTGTCGGGAGGGCTCAGGAGAGCAGTACTTC. It codes for CASSKVCREGSGEQYF.

J is TRBJ2-4 and V is TRBV30; TRBD2 matches 10 bases. V lost 2 bases to trimming and J lost 0 bases; unmatched junction nucleotides: 10. The CDR3 runs 18 residues. Germline CDR1 is GTSNPN and CDR2 is SVGIG (reference sequence). The CDR3 nucleotides are TGTGCCTGGAGTAGGGTTAGCGGGAGGCAGCTAGCCAAAAACATTCAGTACTTC. Translating gives CAWSRVSGRQLAKNIQYF.

This sequence joins TRBV30 and TRBJ2-7, with 7 bases that match TRBD1. The CDR3 is made up of 13 amino acids. V was clipped by 5 bases and J by 3 bases; unmatched bases: 7. Germline V gives CDR1 GTSNPN, CDR2 SVGIG (reference sequence). CDR3 sequence: CAWGTDHYYEQYF. CDR3 coding DNA: TGTGCCTGGGGGACAGATCACTACTACGAGCAGTACTTC.